This T cell receptor beta chain originates from a study of T cells in Graves' hyperthyroidism and ophthalmopathy. Whole-study results and caveats: In the analysis, a 13 V-J model separated ophthalmopathy from stable hyperthyroidism.

The CDR3 regions of TCR beta were amplified from RNA transcripts. The HTBI set primed first-round TCR CDR3 RT-PCR. MiXCR was run by TCRdb on the multiplex PCR reads, yielding one entry per CDR3 protein. The sample lists approximately 700,000 distinct CDR3 sequences; around 15% were seen once. No ophthalmopathy progression within 18 months constituted stable Graves' hyperthyroidism. Regarding this clonotype: Its antigen is currently unknown.

What was sequenced was blood. The TCR originated in a man younger than 30 with Graves' hyperthyroidism.

The CDR3 DNA sequence: TGTGCTAGTGGTATATCCGGGTCGTCGGGGAAGCTGTTTTTT. Protein product: CASGISGSSGKLFF. The rearrangement uses TRBV12-5 and TRBJ2-2; D is perhaps TRBD2 (5 bases). Looked up from germline, CDR1 is LGHNT and CDR2 is FRNRAP. Trimming pared 5 bases from V and 12 bases from J, leaving 19 bases between. This CDR3 contains 14 residues.